These T cell receptor beta chains were read from a single sample in a study of T cell responses to AZD1222 COVID-19 vaccine. Measured with immunoSEQ multiplex PCR; TCRdb has only the in-frame clones, and not every one. The data show roughly 99,000 clones, with about 89% seen just once and 5.5% to 8% held by the top ten. The sample was peripheral blood, taken on day 0 of AZD1222 vaccination. The receptors derive from an adult in good health. CDR3s include the opening cysteine and the closing phenylalanine or tryptophan. A D gene is named only where the DNA matches it firmly.

V	D	J	CDR3
TRBV12-3/TRBV12-4	NA	TRBJ2-7	CASSPQEIEQYF
TRBV7-2	NA	TRBJ1-1	CASSLVGGMNTEAFF
TRBV27	TRBD1	TRBJ2-6	CASSLFAGQGKAGANVLTF
TRBV7-8	NA	TRBJ1-2	CASSLGDSNYGYTF
TRBV4-3	NA	TRBJ2-7	CASSQAPTGTLSYEQYF
TRBV5-1	NA	TRBJ2-5	CASSRIGAEETQYF
TRBV12-5	TRBD1	TRBJ1-5	CASGKGTGKNQPQHF
TRBV20-1	TRBD2	TRBJ2-3	CSARAAGVSF
TRBV6-5	NA	TRBJ1-2	CASSSPGAISGYTF
TRBV7-2	TRBD1	TRBJ1-5	CASSVDRGNQPQHF
TRBV4-2	TRBD2	TRBJ2-7	CASSQVTGGTSYEQYF
TRBV10-3	NA	TRBJ2-5	CAIRDPLGGGETQYF
TRBV29-1	TRBD1	TRBJ1-2	CSVETGSNYGYTF
TRBV11-2	NA	TRBJ2-7	CASSLSGGGPYEQYF
TRBV5-5	NA	TRBJ2-4	CASSLPGPNIQYF
TRBV5-5	TRBD1	TRBJ2-5	CASSLGGGASSFVETQYF
TRBV11-3	NA	TRBJ2-3	CASSKSVTDTQYF
TRBV28	TRBD1	TRBJ2-2	CASRTDRGTRTGELFF
TRBV5-1	NA	TRBJ2-1	CASSLQGMYLDNEQFF
TRBV19	TRBD1	TRBJ2-7	CASSIRTGRTYEQYF
TRBV6-5	NA	TRBJ2-7	CASSYSMSGNSYEQYF
TRBV28	NA	TRBJ2-1	CASSLRGKGSYNEQFF
TRBV5-1	TRBD2	TRBJ2-2	CASASGRANTGELFF
TRBV12-3/TRBV12-4	TRBD1	TRBJ1-2	CASSLGQVWGYTF
TRBV30	NA	TRBJ1-1	CAWTTTGLGAFF
TRBV11-2	NA	TRBJ2-7	CASSLVMGAGTYEQYF
TRBV28	NA	TRBJ1-1	CASSTLNSHRFAFF
TRBV20-1	NA	TRBJ2-6	CSASRGTGANVLTF
TRBV4-1	TRBD1	TRBJ2-7	CASSQYFGTGIPYEQYF
TRBV3-1/TRBV3-2	TRBD1	TRBJ1-5	CASSRGQGSRPQHF
TRBV7-2	TRBD1	TRBJ2-7	CASRLGQGAYEQYF
TRBV5-1	TRBD2	TRBJ2-3	CASSSGTSGISTDTQYF
TRBV10-3	TRBD1	TRBJ1-1	CATRGQGTNTEAFF
TRBV6-1	NA	TRBJ2-1	CASSEVSGSYNEQFF
TRBV5-5	NA	TRBJ1-5	CASSPQGGGLWPQHF
TRBV12-3/TRBV12-4	NA	TRBJ2-2	CASSLPRGSLFF
TRBV3-1/TRBV3-2	NA	TRBJ2-1	CASSQEGNEQFF
TRBV5-1	TRBD1	TRBJ1-4	CASSLTGVGNEKLFF
TRBV6-2/TRBV6-3	TRBD1	TRBJ1-1	CASSYSNRGGTEAFF
TRBV5-4	NA	TRBJ2-5	CASSLEPQETQYF
TRBV27	TRBD2	TRBJ2-7	CASSFREGTYEQYF
TRBV6-5	TRBD2	TRBJ2-7	CASWTSGDYEQYF
TRBV3-1/TRBV3-2	NA	TRBJ2-3	CASSLFGDTQYF
TRBV10-3	TRBD2	TRBJ2-1	CAITRTSGSQGEQFF
TRBV6-2/TRBV6-3	NA	TRBJ1-1	CASSYSRSFNTEAFF
TRBV7-8	NA	TRBJ1-4	CASSVVYGSEKLFF
TRBV14	TRBD2	TRBJ2-3	CASSQPGTRGDTQYF
TRBV20-1	NA	TRBJ2-7	CSASPILGGIYEQYF
TRBV28	NA	TRBJ2-1	CASPPGAESSYNEQFF
TRBV5-1	NA	TRBJ2-7	CASSPSGQNEQYF
TRBV3-1/TRBV3-2	TRBD1	TRBJ2-1	CASSPAGTGGYNEQFF
TRBV7-3	NA	TRBJ2-7	CASTLSGEQYF
TRBV4-1	NA	TRBJ1-5	CASSQVGAQGNQPQHF
TRBV28	NA	TRBJ1-5	CASRPLRDTHQPQHF
TRBV7-9	NA	TRBJ1-2	CASRLGGDGGYTF
TRBV19	NA	TRBJ1-5	CASSGRGGFSNQPQHF
TRBV7-6	NA	TRBJ2-2	CASSLEALSNTGELFF